The 3 T cell receptor beta chains in this list originate from one sample, sequenced in a study of blood T cell repertoires in COVID-19. The repertoire was sequenced with immunoSEQ multiplex PCR; TCRdb's copy has only in-frame clones and lacks some. The sample has 180,000 or so clones, approximately 80% seen once. The specimen was PBMCs or T cells enriched from blood (not recorded which). Receptor source: a man aged 55-75 years who had been exposed to COVID-19.

V and J are TRBV10-1 and TRBJ2-5, with 8 bases lining up with TRBD1. CDR3 length: 18 residues. Germline V gives CDR1 WNHNN, CDR2 SYGVQD (reference sequence). V was pared by 0 bases and J by 5 bases, with 14 bases of the junction left unmatched. CDR3 amino acids: CASSESIAGRGLRETQYF. CDR3 DNA sequence: TGCGCCAGCAGTGAGTCTATCGCCGGCAGGGGGCTTCGGGAGACCCAGTACTTC.

Notes on this clone: A much larger clone sits a single nucleotide away, making a read error possible. The genes are TRBV11-2 and TRBJ2-7, with D unclear. Germline CDR1 is SGHAT and CDR2 is FQNNGV. The CDR3 runs to 13 residues. The V end lost 3 bases, the J end lost 2 bases, and 8 bases lay between the germline ends. CDR3 coding DNA: TGTGCCAGCAGCTTCAGGAAGACCTACGAGCAGTACTTC. This translates into CASSFRKTYEQYF.

This clone was counted a few times. The rearrangement links TRBV1 to TRBJ2-3; the D segment call TRBD2 is taken from the table without a DNA check. TRBV1 is given as a pseudogene. CDR3 length: 18 amino acids. CDR3 DNA: TGCACCAGCAGCCAAGGGCCCTTAGCGGGGGCTAGCACAGATACGCAGTATTTT. This encodes CTSSQGPLAGASTDTQYF.